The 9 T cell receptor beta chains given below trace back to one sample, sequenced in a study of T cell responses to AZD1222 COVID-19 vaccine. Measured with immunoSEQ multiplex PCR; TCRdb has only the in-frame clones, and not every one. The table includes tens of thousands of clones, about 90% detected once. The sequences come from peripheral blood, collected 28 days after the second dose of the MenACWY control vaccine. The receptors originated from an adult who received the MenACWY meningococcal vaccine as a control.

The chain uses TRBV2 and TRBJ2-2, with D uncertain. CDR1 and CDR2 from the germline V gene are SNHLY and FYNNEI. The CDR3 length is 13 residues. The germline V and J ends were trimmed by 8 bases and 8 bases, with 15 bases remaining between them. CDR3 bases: TGTGCCAGCGCCACAGCTTGGGGTGGGGAGCTGTTTTTT. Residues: CASATAWGGELFF.

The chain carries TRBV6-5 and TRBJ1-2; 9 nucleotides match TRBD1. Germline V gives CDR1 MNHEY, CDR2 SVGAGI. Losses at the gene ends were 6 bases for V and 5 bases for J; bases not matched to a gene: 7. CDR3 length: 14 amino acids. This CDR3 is CASRQQGARYGYTF. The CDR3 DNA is TGTGCCAGCAGGCAACAGGGGGCGCGGTATGGCTACACCTTC.

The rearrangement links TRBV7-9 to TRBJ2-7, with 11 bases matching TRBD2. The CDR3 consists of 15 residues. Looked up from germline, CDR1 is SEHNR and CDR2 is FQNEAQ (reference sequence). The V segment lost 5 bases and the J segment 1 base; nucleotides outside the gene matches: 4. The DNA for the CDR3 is TGTGCCAGCAGCAAAGGGACTAGCGGATCCTACGAGCAGTACTTC. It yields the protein CASSKGTSGSYEQYF.

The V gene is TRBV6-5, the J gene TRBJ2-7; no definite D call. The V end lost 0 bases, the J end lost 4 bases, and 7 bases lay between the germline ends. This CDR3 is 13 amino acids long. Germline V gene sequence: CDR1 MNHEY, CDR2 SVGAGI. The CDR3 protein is CASSYSESYEQYF. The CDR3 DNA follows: TGTGCCAGCAGTTACTCCGAAAGTTACGAGCAGTACTTC.

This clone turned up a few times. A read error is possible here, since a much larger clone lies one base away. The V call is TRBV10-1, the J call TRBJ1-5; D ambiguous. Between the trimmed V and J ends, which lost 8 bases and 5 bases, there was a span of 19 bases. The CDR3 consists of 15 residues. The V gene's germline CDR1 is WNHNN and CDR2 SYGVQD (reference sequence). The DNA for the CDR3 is TGCGCCAGCTGTGCCCGGCAGGTCTGGGATCAGCCCCAGCATTTT. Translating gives CASCARQVWDQPQHF.

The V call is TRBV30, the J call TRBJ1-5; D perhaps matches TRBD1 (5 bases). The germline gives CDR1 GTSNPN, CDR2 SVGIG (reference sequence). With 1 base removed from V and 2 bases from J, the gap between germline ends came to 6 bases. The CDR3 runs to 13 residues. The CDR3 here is CAWSAGGNQPQHF. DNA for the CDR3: TGTGCCTGGAGTGCGGGGGGCAATCAGCCCCAGCATTTT.

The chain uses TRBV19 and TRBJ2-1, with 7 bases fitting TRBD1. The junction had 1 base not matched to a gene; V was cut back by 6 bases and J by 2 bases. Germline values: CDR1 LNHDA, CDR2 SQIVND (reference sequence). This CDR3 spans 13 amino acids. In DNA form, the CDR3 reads TGTGCCAGTAGGACAGGGCCCTACAATGAGCAGTTCTTC. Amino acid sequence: CASRTGPYNEQFF.

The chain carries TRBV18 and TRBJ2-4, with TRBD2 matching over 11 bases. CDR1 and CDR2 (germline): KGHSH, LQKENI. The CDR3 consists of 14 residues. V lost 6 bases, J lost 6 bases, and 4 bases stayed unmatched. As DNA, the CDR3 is TGTGCCAGCTCGTCGGGACTAGCGGCAAACATTCAGTACTTC. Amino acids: CASSSGLAANIQYF.

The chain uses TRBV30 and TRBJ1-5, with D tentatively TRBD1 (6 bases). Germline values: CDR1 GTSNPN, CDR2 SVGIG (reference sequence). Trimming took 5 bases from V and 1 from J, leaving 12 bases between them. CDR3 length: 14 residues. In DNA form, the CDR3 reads TGTGCCTGGGCGACAGGAGTCAGCAATCAGCCCCAGCATTTT. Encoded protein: CAWATGVSNQPQHF.